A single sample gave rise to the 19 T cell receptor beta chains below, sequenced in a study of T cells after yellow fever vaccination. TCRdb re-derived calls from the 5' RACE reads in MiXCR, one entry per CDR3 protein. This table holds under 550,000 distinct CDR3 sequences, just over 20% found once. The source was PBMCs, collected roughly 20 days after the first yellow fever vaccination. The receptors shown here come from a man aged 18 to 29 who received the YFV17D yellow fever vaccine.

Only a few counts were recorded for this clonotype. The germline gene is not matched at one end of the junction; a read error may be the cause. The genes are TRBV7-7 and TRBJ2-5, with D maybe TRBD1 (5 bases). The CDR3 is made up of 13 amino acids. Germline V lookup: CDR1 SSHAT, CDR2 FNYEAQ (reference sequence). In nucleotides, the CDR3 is TGTGCTAGCAGCTCTCAGGGTGTGGAGACCCAGTACTTC. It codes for CASSSQGVETQYF.

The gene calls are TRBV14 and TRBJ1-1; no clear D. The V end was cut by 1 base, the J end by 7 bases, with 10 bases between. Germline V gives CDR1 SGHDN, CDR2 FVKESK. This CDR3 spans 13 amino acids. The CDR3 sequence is CASSQVMTGEAFF. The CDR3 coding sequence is TGTGCCAGCAGCCAAGTTATGACCGGTGAAGCTTTCTTT.

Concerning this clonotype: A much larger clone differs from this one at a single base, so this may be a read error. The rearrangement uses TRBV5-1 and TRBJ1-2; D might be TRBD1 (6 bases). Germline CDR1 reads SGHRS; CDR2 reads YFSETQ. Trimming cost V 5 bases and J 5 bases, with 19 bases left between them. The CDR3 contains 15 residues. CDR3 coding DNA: TGCGCCAGCAGTTCCGGACAGCTGGGGAAATATGGCTACACCTTC. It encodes CASSSGQLGKYGYTF.

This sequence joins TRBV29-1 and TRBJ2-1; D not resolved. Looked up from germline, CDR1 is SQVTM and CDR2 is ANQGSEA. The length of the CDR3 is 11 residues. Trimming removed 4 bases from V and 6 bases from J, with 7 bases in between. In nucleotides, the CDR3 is TGCAGCGTTGTGCCAGGCAATGAGCAGTTCTTC. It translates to CSVVPGNEQFF.

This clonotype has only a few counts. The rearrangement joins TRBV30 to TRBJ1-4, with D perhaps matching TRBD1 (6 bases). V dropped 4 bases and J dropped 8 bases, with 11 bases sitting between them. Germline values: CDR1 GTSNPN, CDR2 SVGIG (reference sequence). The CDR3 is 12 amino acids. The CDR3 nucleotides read TGTGCCTGGACCAGGGGCGGGGAAAAACTGTTTTTT. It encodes CAWTRGGEKLFF.

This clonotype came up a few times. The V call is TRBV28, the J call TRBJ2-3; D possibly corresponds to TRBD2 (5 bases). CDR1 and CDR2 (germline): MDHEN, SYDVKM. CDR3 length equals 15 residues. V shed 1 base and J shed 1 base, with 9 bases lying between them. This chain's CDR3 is CASSLFPRGTDTQYF. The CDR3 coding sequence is TGTGCCAGCAGTTTATTTCCGCGGGGCACAGATACGCAGTATTTT. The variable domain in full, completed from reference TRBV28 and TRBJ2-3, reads DVKVTQSSRYLVKRTGEKVFLECVQDMDHENMFWYRQDPGLGLRLIYFSYDVKMKEKGDIPEGYSVSREKKERFSLILESASTNQTSMYLCASSLFPRGTDTQYFGPGTRLTVL.

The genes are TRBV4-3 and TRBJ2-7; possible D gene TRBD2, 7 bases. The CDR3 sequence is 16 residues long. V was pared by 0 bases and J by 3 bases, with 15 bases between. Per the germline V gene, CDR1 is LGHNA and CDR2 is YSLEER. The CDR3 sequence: CASSQDRGASGYEQYF. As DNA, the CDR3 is TGCGCCAGCAGCCAAGATCGGGGGGCCTCGGGCTACGAGCAGTACTTC.

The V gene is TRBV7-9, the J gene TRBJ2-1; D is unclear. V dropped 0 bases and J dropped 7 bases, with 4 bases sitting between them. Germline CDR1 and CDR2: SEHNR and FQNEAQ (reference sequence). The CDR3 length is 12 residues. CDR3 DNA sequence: TGTGCCAGCAGCTTAGCTCCGAATGAGCAGTTCTTC. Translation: CASSLAPNEQFF.

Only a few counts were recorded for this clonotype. Here the CDR3 reads CASSQDTTGGLVVGYEQYF. For the CDR3, the DNA is TGCGCCAGCAGCCAAGATACGACAGGGGGCTTGGTTGTAGGCTACGAGCAGTACTTC. V gene TRBV4-3 combines with J gene TRBJ2-7, with TRBD1 identical over 10 bases. V lost 0 bases and J lost 3; bases outside the gene matches: 14. The CDR3 sequence is 19 residues long. The germline gives CDR1 LGHNA, CDR2 YSLEER.

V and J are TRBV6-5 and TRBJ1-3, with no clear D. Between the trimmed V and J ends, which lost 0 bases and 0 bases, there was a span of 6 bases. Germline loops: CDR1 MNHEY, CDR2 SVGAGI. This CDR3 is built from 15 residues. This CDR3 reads CASSYSLNSGNTIYF. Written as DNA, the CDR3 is TGTGCCAGCAGTTACTCGCTAAACTCTGGAAACACCATATATTTT.

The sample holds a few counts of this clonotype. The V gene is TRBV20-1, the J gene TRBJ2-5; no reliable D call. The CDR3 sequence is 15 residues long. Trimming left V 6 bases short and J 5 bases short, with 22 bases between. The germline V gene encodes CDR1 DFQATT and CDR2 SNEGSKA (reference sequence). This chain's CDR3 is CSAGTRAGFGETQYF. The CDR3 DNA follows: TGCAGTGCGGGCACCCGGGCCGGGTTTGGGGAGACCCAGTACTTC.

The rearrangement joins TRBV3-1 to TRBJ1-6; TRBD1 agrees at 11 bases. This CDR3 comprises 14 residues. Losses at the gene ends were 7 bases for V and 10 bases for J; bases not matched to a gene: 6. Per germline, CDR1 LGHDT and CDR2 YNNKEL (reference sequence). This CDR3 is CASNIGQGASPLHF. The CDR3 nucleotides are TGTGCCAGCAACATAGGACAGGGGGCATCACCCCTCCACTTT.

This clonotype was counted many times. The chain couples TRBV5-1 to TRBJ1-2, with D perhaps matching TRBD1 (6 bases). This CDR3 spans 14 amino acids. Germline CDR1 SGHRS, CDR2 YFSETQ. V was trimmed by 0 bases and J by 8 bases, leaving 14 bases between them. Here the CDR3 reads CASSLGLQGSGYTF. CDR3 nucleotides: TGCGCCAGCAGCTTGGGTTTACAGGGAAGCGGCTACACCTTC.

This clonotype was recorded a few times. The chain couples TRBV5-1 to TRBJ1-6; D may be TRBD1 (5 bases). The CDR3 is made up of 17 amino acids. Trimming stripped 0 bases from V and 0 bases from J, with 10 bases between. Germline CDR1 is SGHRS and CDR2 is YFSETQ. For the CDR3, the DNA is TGCGCCAGCAGCTTGGGGGGCGGGAGCTCCTATAATTCACCCCTCCACTTT. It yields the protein CASSLGGGSSYNSPLHF.

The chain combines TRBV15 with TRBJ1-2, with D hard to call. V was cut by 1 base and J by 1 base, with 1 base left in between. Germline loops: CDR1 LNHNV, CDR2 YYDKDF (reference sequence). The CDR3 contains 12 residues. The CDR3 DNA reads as TGTGCCACCAGCAGAGTTAACTATGGCTACACCTTC. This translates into CATSRVNYGYTF.

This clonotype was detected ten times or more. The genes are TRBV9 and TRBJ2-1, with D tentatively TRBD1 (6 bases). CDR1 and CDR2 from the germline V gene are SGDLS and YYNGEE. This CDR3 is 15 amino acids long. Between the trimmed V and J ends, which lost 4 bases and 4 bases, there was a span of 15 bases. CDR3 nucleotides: TGTGCCAGCAGCTCGACCGGGACACCATACAATGAGCAGTTCTTC. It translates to CASSSTGTPYNEQFF.

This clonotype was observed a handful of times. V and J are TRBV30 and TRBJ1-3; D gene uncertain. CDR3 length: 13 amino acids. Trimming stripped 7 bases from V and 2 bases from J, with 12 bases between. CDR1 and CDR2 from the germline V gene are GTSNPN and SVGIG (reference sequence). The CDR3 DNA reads TGTGCCTTCACACCCATGGCTGGAAACACCATATATTTT. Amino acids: CAFTPMAGNTIYF.

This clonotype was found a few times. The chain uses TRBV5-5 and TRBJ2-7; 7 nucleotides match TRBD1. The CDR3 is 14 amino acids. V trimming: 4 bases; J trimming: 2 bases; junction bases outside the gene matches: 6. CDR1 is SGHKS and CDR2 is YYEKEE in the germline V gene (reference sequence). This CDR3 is CASSHRTGPYEQYV. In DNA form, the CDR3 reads TGTGCCAGCAGCCACAGGACAGGACCCTACGAGCAGTACGTC.

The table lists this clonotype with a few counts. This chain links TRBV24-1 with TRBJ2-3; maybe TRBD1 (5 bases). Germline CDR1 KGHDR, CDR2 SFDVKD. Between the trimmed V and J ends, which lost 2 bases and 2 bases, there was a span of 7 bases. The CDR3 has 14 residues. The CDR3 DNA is TGTGCCACCAGTGATTCAGGGTACACAGATACGCAGTATTTT. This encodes CATSDSGYTDTQYF.